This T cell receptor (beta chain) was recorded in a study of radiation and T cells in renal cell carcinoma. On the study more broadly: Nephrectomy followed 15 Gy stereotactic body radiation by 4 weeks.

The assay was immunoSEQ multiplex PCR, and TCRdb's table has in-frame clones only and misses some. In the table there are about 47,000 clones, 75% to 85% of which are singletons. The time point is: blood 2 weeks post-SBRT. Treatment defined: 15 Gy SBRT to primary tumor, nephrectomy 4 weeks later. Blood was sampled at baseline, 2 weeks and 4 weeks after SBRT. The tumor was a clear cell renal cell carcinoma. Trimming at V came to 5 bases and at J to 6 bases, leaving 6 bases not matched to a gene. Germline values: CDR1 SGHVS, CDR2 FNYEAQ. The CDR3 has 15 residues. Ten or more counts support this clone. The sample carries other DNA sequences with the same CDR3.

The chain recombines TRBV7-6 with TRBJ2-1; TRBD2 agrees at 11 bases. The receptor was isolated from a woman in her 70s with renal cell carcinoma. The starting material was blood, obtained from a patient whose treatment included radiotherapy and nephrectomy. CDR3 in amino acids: CASSAGLAEPNEQFF. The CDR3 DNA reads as TGTGCCAGCAGCGCGGGACTAGCGGAGCCCAATGAGCAGTTCTTC.